One and the same sample provided the 19 T cell receptor beta chains below, sequenced in a study of blood T cells in healthy people across ages. With a J-beta primer mix and a sample-barcoded 5' primer, a second PCR ran 7 to 11 cycles. TCRdb independently ran MiXCR on the 5' RACE reads; one entry per CDR3 protein. This sample has some 1.4 million distinct CDR3 sequences, with about 40% found just once. The sample comprised blood. Receptors originate from a woman younger than 35 in good health.

This clonotype has just a few counts. V usage is TRBV29-1 and J usage is TRBJ2-3; 13 bases agree with TRBD2. This CDR3 has 14 residues. V lost 6 bases to trimming and J lost 3 bases; unmatched junction nucleotides: 3. Germline CDR1 and CDR2: SQVTM and ANQGSEA. The CDR3 DNA sequence: TGCAGCGTGGGGACTAGCGGGGCTACAGATACGCAGTATTTT. The encoded protein is CSVGTSGATDTQYF.

This clonotype occurred a few times. This chain links TRBV5-1 with TRBJ2-7, with D possibly being TRBD2 (6 bases). The germline V and J ends were trimmed by 1 base and 1 base, with 18 bases remaining between them. CDR1 and CDR2 from the germline V gene are SGHRS and YFSETQ. This CDR3 spans 17 amino acids. CDR3 residues: CASSLTEPGTVSYEQYF. In DNA form, the CDR3 reads TGCGCCAGCAGCTTGACTGAACCGGGGACTGTATCCTACGAGCAGTACTTC.

The rearrangement uses TRBV3-1 and TRBJ2-3, with unresolved D. Germline-derived CDR1 and CDR2 are LGHDT and YNNKEL (reference sequence). This CDR3 is 14 amino acids long. Trimming shortened V by 4 bases and J by 6 bases, and 14 bases separated the two germline ends. The CDR3 region is CASSPSAVTDTQYF. The DNA of the CDR3 is TGTGCCAGCAGCCCTTCCGCTGTCACCGATACGCAGTATTTT.

This clonotype was observed a handful of times. This rearrangement joins TRBV20-1 to TRBJ2-7, with 10 bases matching TRBD2. Trimming at V came to 5 bases and at J to 0 bases, leaving 4 bases not matched to a gene. CDR1 DFQATT and CDR2 SNEGSKA come from the germline V gene (reference sequence). The CDR3 loop spans 14 amino acids. The CDR3 protein is CSAYGLAASYEQYF. The DNA of the CDR3 is TGCAGTGCTTACGGACTAGCGGCCTCCTACGAGCAGTACTTC.

This clonotype has a handful of counts. This chain uses TRBV6-5 with TRBJ1-2, with 7 positions matching TRBD1. The germline V gene has CDR1 MNHEY and CDR2 SVGAGI. This CDR3 is built from 13 residues. Trimming at V came to 0 bases and at J to 8 bases, leaving 3 bases not matched to a gene. CDR3 sequence (DNA): TGTGCCAGCAGTTACTCACAGGGGAGCGGCTACACCTTC. Translated: CASSYSQGSGYTF.

This clonotype appeared a single time. The chain joins TRBV7-3 to TRBJ2-3, with TRBD2 identical over 9 bases. The J segment lost 4 bases and the V segment lost 1 base, leaving 6 bases of the junction unmatched. The CDR3 sequence is 16 residues long. Germline V CDR1 and CDR2: SGHTA, FQGTGA. The CDR3 coding sequence is TGTGCCAGCAGCTTAAGGAGCGGGGGGTTCGCAGATACGCAGTATTTT. Encoded protein: CASSLRSGGFADTQYF.

This clonotype has just a few counts. This chain uses TRBV13 with TRBJ2-3; no reliable D call. CDR3 length: 14 residues. V gave up 1 base and J gave up 2 bases, with 7 bases separating them. Germline V lookup: CDR1 PRHDT, CDR2 FYEKMQ (reference sequence). This CDR3 reads CASSLVTTTDTQYF. The CDR3 DNA follows: TGTGCCAGCAGCTTAGTTACTACCACAGATACGCAGTATTTT.

V usage is TRBV2 and J usage is TRBJ2-7; tentative D call: TRBD2 (5 bases). The germline gives CDR1 SNHLY, CDR2 FYNNEI. V dropped 8 bases and J dropped 6 bases, with 11 bases sitting between them. The CDR3 covers 11 residues. The CDR3 region is CASSGSAEQYF. For the CDR3, the DNA is TGTGCCAGCTCGGGGAGTGCCGAGCAGTACTTC.

The sample holds a few counts of this clonotype. The CDR3 is CASTGTLLGYTF. Here the CDR3 DNA reads TGTGCCAGCACAGGGACCCTATTGGGCTACACCTTC. The chain couples TRBV6-6 to TRBJ1-2; tentatively, D is TRBD1 (5 bases). The germline gives CDR1 MNHNY, CDR2 SVGAGI (reference sequence). The length of the CDR3 is 12 residues. Trimming stripped 7 bases from V and 8 bases from J, with 14 bases between.

The CDR3 sequence: CSANNWTSGSSDTQYF. DNA of the CDR3: TGCAGTGCTAACAACTGGACTAGCGGGAGTTCGGATACGCAGTATTTT. This chain connects TRBV20-1 to TRBJ2-3; 13 nucleotides agree with TRBD2. The V segment lost 4 bases and the J segment 6 bases; nucleotides outside the gene matches: 10. The CDR3 consists of 16 residues. Germline V gene lookup returns CDR1 DFQATT and CDR2 SNEGSKA (reference sequence).

This clonotype was seen more than once but under ten times. V and J are TRBV20-1 and TRBJ2-2; a possible D gene is TRBD1 (6 bases). The length of the CDR3 is 13 residues. V shed 6 bases and J shed 5 bases, with 13 bases lying between them. From germline, CDR1 is DFQATT and CDR2 SNEGSKA (reference sequence). The CDR3 DNA reads TGCAGTGCCAAGGACAGCACAACCGGGGAGCTGTTTTTT. It is translated as CSAKDSTTGELFF.

This clonotype was counted only a few times. The chain joins TRBV5-1 to TRBJ2-3; 8 bases agree with TRBD2. CDR3 length equals 16 residues. The germline V gene encodes CDR1 SGHRS and CDR2 YFSETQ. Germline trimming cut 4 bases from V and 0 bases from J; bases unmatched to any gene: 7. CDR3 in DNA: TGCGCCAGCAGCCCGGGGGCTAGCGGGAGCACAGATACGCAGTATTTT. Protein sequence: CASSPGASGSTDTQYF.

Points on this clonotype: A much larger clone sits a single nucleotide away, making a read error possible. The V and J genes are TRBV29-1 and TRBJ2-3; D unresolved. Germline CDR1 reads SQVTM; CDR2 reads ANQGSEA. Trimming took off 4 bases at V and 2 bases at J, with 7 bases between the two ends. The CDR3 is 12 amino acids. CDR3 protein: CSVVPNTDTQYF. The CDR3, as DNA: TGCAGCGTTGTCCCGAACACAGATACGCAGTATTTT.

The V and J genes are TRBV4-3 and TRBJ1-2; no firm D call. V shed 2 bases and J shed 1 base, with 14 bases lying between them. Germline CDR1 reads LGHNA; CDR2 reads YSLEER. The length of the CDR3 is 16 residues. Here the CDR3 reads CASSQSSGNGNYGYTF. The DNA of the CDR3 is TGCGCCAGCAGCCAAAGTTCCGGGAACGGTAACTATGGCTACACCTTC.

J is TRBJ1-5 and V is TRBV2, with D possibly TRBD1 on 6 matching bases. The CDR3 contains 14 residues. The germline V gene encodes CDR1 SNHLY and CDR2 FYNNEI. The V end lost 7 bases, the J end lost 1 base, and 11 bases lay between the germline ends. The CDR3: CASKQGQSNQPQHF. CDR3 DNA: TGTGCCAGCAAACAGGGTCAAAGCAATCAGCCCCAGCATTTT.

This clonotype was seen a handful of times. This chain uses TRBV29-1 with TRBJ2-1; 12 nucleotides align to TRBD2. Germline values: CDR1 SQVTM, CDR2 ANQGSEA. The CDR3 has 17 amino acids. V lost 3 bases to trimming and J lost 8 bases; unmatched junction nucleotides: 14. This CDR3 reads CSVESSGRDPFGYEQFF. In nucleotides, the CDR3 is TGCAGCGTTGAGTCTAGCGGGAGGGACCCTTTTGGGTATGAGCAGTTCTTC.

The V and J genes are TRBV4-1 and TRBJ1-2; TRBD1 might be the D (5 bases). Trimming removed 0 bases from V and 6 bases from J, with 14 bases in between. This CDR3 is 15 amino acids long. Germline CDR1 reads MGHRA; CDR2 reads YSYEKL. CDR3 in amino acids: CASSQDPGKENGYTF. The CDR3 coding sequence is TGCGCCAGCAGCCAAGACCCAGGGAAAGAGAATGGCTACACCTTC.

This clonotype was seen a handful of times. The rearrangement joins TRBV6-6 to TRBJ1-2; 7 bases are a match to TRBD1. The germline V gene encodes CDR1 MNHNY and CDR2 SVGAGI (reference sequence). The CDR3 is 14 amino acids. Trimming removed 6 bases from V and 7 bases from J; junction bases left unmatched: 11. CDR3 amino acids: CASRSGQDASGYTF. As DNA, the CDR3 is TGTGCCAGCAGATCTGGACAGGACGCTTCTGGCTACACCTTC.

The rearrangement uses TRBV5-5 and TRBJ1-6; D remains unclear. The ends were cut back, 4 bases at V and 5 bases at J, with 7 bases in the middle. CDR3 length equals 13 residues. Germline V gives CDR1 SGHKS, CDR2 YYEKEE (reference sequence). The CDR3 DNA reads as TGTGCCAGCAGCGTGGCCAATAATTCACCCCTCCACTTT. Translated, it gives CASSVANNSPLHF.